The T cell receptor beta chain described here comes from a study of T cell responses to AZD1222 COVID-19 vaccine. Study-wide findings and caveats: Donors in the cohort were predominantly white British and more often female, and clonal diversity was possibly underestimated. Unmutated regions of variants are reportedly targeted by nearly half of spike-specific TCRs. Baseline antibody screening turned up just a handful of seropositive AZD1222 recipients.

As regards this clone: Its antigen is not known.

This CDR3 is 11 amino acids long. V was cut by 0 bases and J by 9 bases, with 6 bases left in between. Germline V lookup: CDR1 SGHRS, CDR2 YFSETQ. Assay used: immunoSEQ multiplex PCR; TCRdb lists only in-frame clones, some missing. The sample records roughly 91,000 clones, 87% being singletons. The V and J genes are TRBV5-1 and TRBJ1-2; no definite D call. Sample: peripheral blood, taken on day 0 of AZD1222 vaccination. The origin of this receptor is an adult in good health. CDR3 amino acids: CASSLGESYTF. As DNA, the CDR3 is TGCGCCAGCAGCTTGGGGGAGAGCTACACCTTC.